What follows are 3 T cell receptor beta chains derived from one specimen sequenced in a study of long-term antiretroviral therapy in people with HIV. Survey-level immunoSEQ v3.0 assays were run. The protocol was immunoSEQ multiplex PCR, while the TCRdb copy is restricted to in-frame clones and leaves out a portion. The profile shows more than 20,000 clones, 70% to 85% of them singletons. The material was unsorted PBMCs, obtained 0.5 years after starting antiretroviral therapy. The receptors originated from a man aged 18 to 35 with HIV.

By proportion, this clone is medium-sized. V and J are TRBV7-2 and TRBJ2-3; 8 nucleotides align to TRBD2. This CDR3 contains 15 residues. Trimming removed 5 bases from V and 1 base from J; junction bases left unmatched: 5. Germline CDR1 and CDR2: SGHTA and FQGNSA. The CDR3, as DNA: TGTGCCAGCAGCCCCGATAGCGGGGGCACAGATACGCAGTATTTT. Protein sequence: CASSPDSGGTDTQYF.

In its sample, this clone was seen once. The chain employs TRBV4-3 and TRBJ1-2; 8 nucleotides match TRBD1. V was clipped by 1 base and J by 4 bases; unmatched bases: 5. The CDR3 totals 15 residues. Looked up from germline, CDR1 is LGHNA and CDR2 is YSLEER. The CDR3 nucleotides read TGCGCCAGCAGCCAAGGAAAAGGACAGGGCTATGGCTACACCTTC. It encodes CASSQGKGQGYGYTF.

This clone occurred a few times. The chain has TRBV5-6 and TRBJ2-2; tentative D call: TRBD2 (6 bases). V shed 4 bases and J shed 8 bases, with 15 bases lying between them. Germline lookup yields CDR1 SGHDT and CDR2 YYEEEE. This CDR3 spans 14 amino acids. DNA for the CDR3: TGTGCCAGCAGCGCCGGACTACTCCCGGGGGAGCTGTTTTTT. It codes for CASSAGLLPGELFF.